One and the same sample provided the 9 T cell receptor beta chains below, sequenced in a study of blood T cell repertoires in COVID-19. Only in-frame clones appear in the TCRdb table, and some are missing; sequencing was by immunoSEQ multiplex PCR. The table shows 200,000 or so clones, with around 84% occurring only once. What was sequenced was peripheral blood. These receptors came from a woman aged 80 or over with COVID-19, enrolled during active disease.

On this clone: The identical CDR3 is also encoded by other nucleotide sequences in the sample. V is TRBV7-9 and J is TRBJ2-1; TRBD1 aligns across 7 bases. V dropped 5 bases and J dropped 2; count of bases not matched to a gene: 6. Per germline, CDR1 SEHNR and CDR2 FQNEAQ (reference sequence). The CDR3 loop spans 15 amino acids. CDR3 sequence reads: CASSLRQGAYNEQFF. Written as DNA, the CDR3 is TGTGCCAGCAGCCTCCGACAGGGAGCCTACAATGAGCAGTTCTTC. Looking up the rest from reference TRBV7-9 and TRBJ2-1 gives the full variable domain: DTGVSQNPRHKITKRGQNVTFRCDPISEHNRLYWYRQTLGQGPEFLTYFQNEAQLEKSRLLSDRFSAERPKGSFSTLEIQRTEQGDSAMYLCASSLRQGAYNEQFFGPGTRLTVL.

Of note for this clone: The identical CDR3 is also encoded by other nucleotide sequences in the sample. Here the CDR3 reads CASSLTGGSYNEQFF. As DNA, the CDR3 is TGTGCCAGCAGCCTGACAGGGGGCTCGTACAATGAGCAGTTCTTC. J is TRBJ2-1 and V is TRBV7-2, with 10 bases fitting TRBD1. The V and J ends lost 5 bases and 4 bases, in that order; junction bases with no gene match: 5. The CDR3 is made up of 15 amino acids. The germline CDR1 and CDR2 sequences are SGHTA and FQGNSA.

As for this clone: Other DNA sequences in the same sample also yield this CDR3. This sequence joins TRBV7-9 and TRBJ1-4; no reliable D call. V was pared by 0 bases and J by 0 bases, with 5 bases between. The V gene's germline CDR1 is SEHNR and CDR2 FQNEAQ (reference sequence). CDR3 length equals 15 residues. The CDR3 sequence is CASSLASATNEKLFF. As DNA, the CDR3 is TGTGCCAGCAGCTTAGCGTCGGCAACTAATGAAAAACTGTTTTTT.

The chain couples TRBV3-1 (or the pseudogene TRBV3-2) to TRBJ1-2; 8 nucleotides align to TRBD1. Germline lookup yields CDR1 LGHDT and CDR2 YNNKEL (reference sequence). The CDR3 sequence is 16 residues long. V lost 3 bases to trimming and J lost 8 bases; unmatched junction nucleotides: 14. Written as DNA, the CDR3 is TGTGCCAGCAGCCAGTTTGGGCAGGGGGCCGTCGGGGGCTACACCTTC. Its protein product is CASSQFGQGAVGGYTF.

The chain combines TRBV19 with TRBJ2-7; TRBD2 matches at 14 bases. J lost 2 bases, V lost 3 bases, and 9 bases had no gene match. The CDR3 is 18 amino acids. The germline V gene has CDR1 LNHDA and CDR2 SQIVND (reference sequence). Here the CDR3 DNA reads TGTGCCAGTAGTATTTCCGGGACTAGCGGGGGCTACACCTACGAGCAGTACTTC. This sequence encodes CASSISGTSGGYTYEQYF.

The chain employs TRBV5-5 and TRBJ1-5; D is unclear. In germline, CDR1 is SGHKS, CDR2 YYEKEE (reference sequence). The CDR3 extends over 17 amino acids. The V end was cut by 1 base, the J end by 2 bases, with 16 bases between. The CDR3 region is CASSLTLGERGNQPQHF. DNA of the CDR3: TGTGCCAGCAGCTTGACTTTGGGAGAGCGGGGCAATCAGCCCCAGCATTTT.

The chain links TRBV11-2 to TRBJ1-4, with 8 bases matching TRBD1. Germline V gives CDR1 SGHAT, CDR2 FQNNGV. Germline trimming cut 5 bases from V and 10 bases from J; bases unmatched to any gene: 15. The length of the CDR3 is 16 residues. This CDR3 is CASSPGAGGSYRKLFF. As DNA, the CDR3 is TGTGCCAGCAGCCCCGGGGCAGGGGGCTCTTACAGAAAACTGTTTTTT.

The gene calls are TRBV10-3 and TRBJ1-1; D is undetermined. Deletions cut 2 bases from V and 0 bases from J, with 19 bases between. CDR1 is ENHRY and CDR2 is SYGVKD in the germline V gene. The CDR3 loop spans 18 amino acids. The CDR3 spells CAISEGPRPNYMNTEAFF. The CDR3 DNA is TGTGCCATCAGTGAGGGCCCACGACCCAACTACATGAACACTGAAGCTTTCTTT.

This clone was found a few times. CDR3 sequence: CASSPHFQETQYF. CDR3 DNA sequence: TGTGCCAGCTCACCGCACTTCCAAGAGACCCAGTACTTC. This rearrangement joins TRBV18 to TRBJ2-5; D unclear. This CDR3 has 13 residues. Germline CDR1 and CDR2: KGHSH and LQKENI. Trimming left V 3 bases short and J 1 base short, with 6 bases between.